This entry lists 5 T cell receptor beta chains sequenced from one sample in a study of blood T cell repertoires in COVID-19. Assay: immunoSEQ multiplex PCR; the TCRdb copy retains only in-frame clones and omits some. The repertoire consists of 50,000 to 70,000 clones, with roughly 76% occurring once and the leading ten covering approximately 20%. Sequenced material: peripheral blood. The receptors shown here come from a man aged 45-65 years with active or convalescent COVID-19.

This clone appeared a few times. The rearrangement links TRBV5-1 to TRBJ1-6; 7 bases map to TRBD1. J gave up 7 bases and V 0 bases, and 4 bases lay outside the gene matches. The CDR3 consists of 15 residues. CDR1 is SGHRS, CDR2 YFSETQ, per germline. The CDR3 nucleotides read TGCGCCAGCAGCTTGGATGGACAGGAGAATTCACCCCTCCACTTT. The encoded protein is CASSLDGQENSPLHF.

The rearrangement joins TRBV2 to TRBJ2-3; TRBD1 might be the D (6 bases). This CDR3 has 16 amino acids. Trimming cost V 2 bases and J 0 bases, with 12 bases left between them. From germline, CDR1 is SNHLY and CDR2 FYNNEI. CDR3 amino acids: CASSERGGGSTDTQYF. The CDR3 DNA reads TGTGCCAGCAGTGAAAGAGGGGGTGGGAGCACAGATACGCAGTATTTT.

This clone occurred once. Compared with germline, one end of the junction differs, possibly owing to a read error. The chain has TRBV7-7 and TRBJ2-2; 7 bases are shared with TRBD1. The CDR3 has 17 amino acids. Germline V CDR1 and CDR2: SSHAT, FNYEAQ (reference sequence). As DNA, the CDR3 is TGTGCTAGCAGCTCACAACCGGACAGGATACGGACCGGGGAGCTGTTTTTT. Translating it yields CASSSQPDRIRTGELFF.

The gene calls are TRBV3-1 (or the pseudogene TRBV3-2) and TRBJ1-1; the match to TRBD1 covers 11 bases. The CDR3 consists of 15 residues. Germline CDR1 LGHDT, CDR2 YNNKEL (reference sequence). V was clipped by 4 bases and J by 12 bases; unmatched bases: 13. In DNA, the CDR3 is TGTGCCAGCAGCCCAGGGCTAGCCGGGACAGGGGGAACTTTCTTT. Its translation is CASSPGLAGTGGTFF.

This rearrangement joins TRBV3-1 (or the pseudogene TRBV3-2) to TRBJ2-2; weak D call: TRBD2 (6 bases). V was shortened by 4 bases and J by 3 bases, with 12 bases between the two germline ends. CDR1 and CDR2 from the germline V gene are LGHDT and YNNKEL (reference sequence). The CDR3 length is 15 residues. This CDR3 reads CASSPGLLYTGELFF. The CDR3 region has the DNA TGTGCCAGCAGCCCGGGACTCCTTTACACCGGGGAGCTGTTTTTT.